This is a list of T cell receptor beta chains from one sample in a study of blood T cell repertoires in COVID-19. Sequencing used immunoSEQ multiplex PCR; TCRdb keeps in-frame clones, though not all of them. The sample records 70,000 or so clones, over 80% being singletons. The sample taken for sequencing was peripheral blood. All receptors derive from an elderly woman with active COVID-19. CDR3s include the opening cysteine and the closing phenylalanine or tryptophan. Each record gives: J gene, clone size, V gene, D gene, CDR3 DNA, CDR3 protein. The D gene is left open where the match is weak. Clone size is given for some rows only: seen once, a few or many times, or a class if the clone is expanded.

TRBJ2-7 | NA | TRBV3-1/TRBV3-2 | NA | TGTGCCAGCAGCCAAGTGGGAGGGGGTCGGCAGTACTTC | CASSQVGGGRQYF
TRBJ2-3 | NA | TRBV7-2 | TRBD1 | TGTGCCAGTATACAGGGGTGGGACACAGATACGCAGTATTTT | CASIQGWDTDTQYF
TRBJ1-5 | once | TRBV5-6 | TRBD1 | TGTGCCAGCAGCGTTGACAGGGGCAATCAGCCCCAGCATTTT | CASSVDRGNQPQHF
TRBJ2-4 | NA | TRBV28 | NA | TGTGCCAGCAGTCTCTCGGGTGTATATCTAGCCAAAAACATTCAGTACTTC | CASSLSGVYLAKNIQYF
TRBJ2-3 | NA | TRBV5-1 | NA | TGCGCCAGCAGCTTGGCTGGAGGGGCCGCCGGCACAGATACGCAGTATTTT | CASSLAGGAAGTDTQYF
TRBJ2-1 | NA | TRBV27 | NA | TGTGCCAGCAGGATGGGGCAGGGCTCCTACAATGAGCAGTTCTTC | CASRMGQGSYNEQFF
TRBJ2-1 | once | TRBV3-1/TRBV3-2 | TRBD1 | TGTGCCAGCCGCGCTCGTGACAGGGACAACAATGAGCAGTTCTTC | CASRARDRDNNEQFF
TRBJ2-6 | NA | TRBV28 | NA | TGTGCCAGCAGTTACGTTGGCAACCGGGCCAACGTCCTGACTTTC | CASSYVGNRANVLTF
TRBJ2-7 | once | TRBV24-1 | NA | TGTGCCACCAGTGATTCAACCTACGAGCAGTACTTC | CATSDSTYEQYF
TRBJ2-7 | once | TRBV7-2 | NA | TGTGCCAGCAGCTTAGGGCCGTACTACGAGCAGTACTTC | CASSLGPYYEQYF
TRBJ2-3 | NA | TRBV24-1 | TRBD2 | TGTGCCACCAGTGCACTAGCGGGAGTTTCAGATACGCAGTATTTT | CATSALAGVSDTQYF
TRBJ2-7 | NA | TRBV19 | NA | TGTGCCAGTAGTATTGGGCTAGCGAGATCCTACGAGCAGTACTTC | CASSIGLARSYEQYF
TRBJ1-5 | NA | TRBV5-1 | TRBD1 | TGCGCCAGCAGCCTGGTCGGGACAGAGCGCTTGGGCAATCAGCCCCAGCATTTT | CASSLVGTERLGNQPQHF
TRBJ1-1 | NA | TRBV30 | NA | TGTGCCTGGAGTCAAGGGGGGGACACTGAAGCTTTCTTT | CAWSQGGDTEAFF
TRBJ1-6 | once | TRBV28 | NA | TGTGCCAGCAAAGCCTCACCCCTCCACTTT | CASKASPLHF
TRBJ2-7 | NA | TRBV27 | TRBD1 | TGTGCCAGCAGTTTATCGACAGGGCCCTACGAGCAGTACTTC | CASSLSTGPYEQYF
TRBJ2-3 | NA | TRBV12-3/TRBV12-4 | NA | TGTGCCAGCAGTTTCTCCGCGGATACGCAGTATTTT | CASSFSADTQYF
TRBJ2-7 | NA | TRBV28 | TRBD2 | TGTGCCGGGGCGCGGGAGCCCGACGAGCAGTACTTC | CAGAREPDEQYF
TRBJ1-5 | NA | TRBV18 | NA | TGTGCCAGCTCACCACTGGGGGGAACCAGCAATCAGCCCCAGCATTTT | CASSPLGGTSNQPQHF
TRBJ1-1 | once | TRBV6-5 | TRBD1 | TGTGCCAGCCACACCGGGACAGACGATAAAGCTTTCTTT | CASHTGTDDKAFF
TRBJ2-1 | NA | TRBV21-1 | NA | TGTGCCAGCAGCAAATCCCTACTTCTAGCGGGAGGGGGCTACAATGAGCAGTTCTTC | CASSKSLLLAGGGYNEQFF
TRBJ1-2 | NA | TRBV4-1 | NA | TGCGCCAGCAGCCAAGGGAAAGGGGTGAGCTATGGCTACACCTTC | CASSQGKGVSYGYTF
TRBJ1-5 | few | TRBV7-9 | NA | TGTGCCAGCAGCTTTCCGGGAATGGATCAGCCCCAGCATTTT | CASSFPGMDQPQHF
TRBJ1-2 | NA | TRBV27 | NA | TGTGCCAGCAGTCCCCCCAATGGCCCGGGCTACACCTTC | CASSPPNGPGYTF
TRBJ2-2 | NA | TRBV9 | TRBD2 | TGTGCCAGCAGCGTAGAGGCAAGCGGGAGATGGAACACCGGGGAGCTGTTTTTT | CASSVEASGRWNTGELFF
TRBJ2-2 | NA | TRBV5-1 | TRBD2 | TGCGCCAGCAGCTTGGGGCTAGCGGGAGGGCCAACCGGGGAGCTGTTTTTT | CASSLGLAGGPTGELFF
TRBJ2-4 | NA | TRBV5-6 | TRBD2 | TGTGCCAGCAGCCCGGGACTAGCGGTTATTCAGTACTTC | CASSPGLAVIQYF
TRBJ2-7 | few | TRBV28 | TRBD2 | TGTGCCAGCAGTTTGACCAAGGGGACTAGCGCTAACTACGAGCAGTACTTC | CASSLTKGTSANYEQYF
TRBJ2-1 | once | TRBV6-6 | NA | TGTGCCAGCAGCACACCAACTAGCTTCTGGGACAATGAGCAGTTCTTC | CASSTPTSFWDNEQFF
TRBJ1-1 | NA | TRBV3-1/TRBV3-2 | NA | TGTGCCATCTCGAAGGGGGGAGGGACTGAAGCTTTCTTT | CAISKGGGTEAFF
TRBJ2-7 | NA | TRBV6-2/TRBV6-3 | TRBD1 | TGTGCCAGCAGTTACTCAGGGGACAGCCTTTCCTACGAGCAGTACTTC | CASSYSGDSLSYEQYF
TRBJ2-3 | NA | TRBV7-2 | NA | TGTGCCAGCAGCCCTGACAGGACAGATACGCAGTATTTT | CASSPDRTDTQYF
TRBJ2-1 | NA | TRBV28 | NA | TGTGCCAGCAGTTTATCTTCCGGGTTAAATGAGCAGTTCTTC | CASSLSSGLNEQFF
TRBJ2-7 | NA | TRBV5-1 | NA | TGCGCCAGCAGCCCCGAGGGTAGCGGTACCGTGGGGGAGCAGTACTTC | CASSPEGSGTVGEQYF
TRBJ2-3 | NA | TRBV14 | NA | TGTGCCAGCAGCCCCTTGACCTCGACAGCCCTTGCACAGATACGTGACACGCAGTATTTT | CASSPLTSTALAQIRDTQYF
TRBJ2-5 | NA | TRBV9 | NA | TGTGCCAGCAGCCTCCAGGGGTGGGGGGAGACCCAGTACTTC | CASSLQGWGETQYF
TRBJ2-7 | NA | TRBV2 | TRBD2 | TGTGCCAGCAGTGGCCGGCTAGCGGGAGAACCCTACGAGCAGTACTTC | CASSGRLAGEPYEQYF
TRBJ1-2 | NA | TRBV25-1 | TRBD1 | TGTGCCAGCAGTGAATCTTTCACCGGGACAGGGGCTGGCTACACCTTC | CASSESFTGTGAGYTF
TRBJ1-1 | NA | TRBV10-3 | NA | TGTGCCATCAGGGGCGACAGCACTGAAGCTTTCTTT | CAIRGDSTEAFF
TRBJ2-2 | NA | TRBV3-1/TRBV3-2 | NA | TGTGCCAGCCAGGGGTCCGGGGAGCTGTTTTTT | CASQGSGELFF